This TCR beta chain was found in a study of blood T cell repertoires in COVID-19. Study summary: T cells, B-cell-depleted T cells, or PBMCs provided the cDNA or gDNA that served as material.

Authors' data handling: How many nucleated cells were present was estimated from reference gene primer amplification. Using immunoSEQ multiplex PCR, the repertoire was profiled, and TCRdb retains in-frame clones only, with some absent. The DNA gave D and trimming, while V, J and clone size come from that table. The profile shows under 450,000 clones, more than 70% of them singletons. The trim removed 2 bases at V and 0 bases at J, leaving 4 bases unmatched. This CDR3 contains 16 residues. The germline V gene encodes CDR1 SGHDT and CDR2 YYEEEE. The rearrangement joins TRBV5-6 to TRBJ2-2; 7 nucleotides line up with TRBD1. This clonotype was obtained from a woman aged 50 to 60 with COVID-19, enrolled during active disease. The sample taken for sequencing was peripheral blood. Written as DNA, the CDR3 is TGTGCCAGCAGCTTCTTCGGACAGGCGAACACCGGGGAGCTGTTTTTT. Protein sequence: CASSFFGQANTGELFF.